A selection of T cell receptor beta chains follows, all from one sample in a study of human T cells and chemical hapten exposure. TCRdb re-called the RACE reads through MiXCR, storing one row per CDR3 protein. The table has 270,000 or so distinct CDR3 sequences, almost 8% seen once; the top ten hold 0.9% to 1.5%. This material consisted of whole blood, taken in connection with sensitization to the hapten diphenylcyclopropenone (DPC). Receptors originate from a man between 18 and 35 years old with alopecia areata. Some clones in this sample may be carry-over from other donors' samples. Each CDR3 is given with its conserved first and last residue. The D gene is left open where the match is weak. Rows may omit the clone size; those that give it use once, few, many or a size class.

D gene: NA; clone size: NA; J gene: TRBJ2-2; V gene: TRBV6-6; CDR3 protein: CASRSRVGSNTGELFF; CDR3 DNA: TGTGCCAGCCGGAGTAGAGTAGGGTCCAACACCGGGGAGCTGTTTTTT
D gene: NA; clone size: NA; J gene: TRBJ2-3; V gene: TRBV4-1; CDR3 protein: CASSQEWGNTQYF; CDR3 DNA: TGCGCCAGCAGCCAAGAGTGGGGTAATACGCAGTATTTT
D gene: NA; clone size: many; J gene: TRBJ1-1; V gene: TRBV7-9; CDR3 protein: CASSLGQGPLDTEAFF; CDR3 DNA: TGTGCCAGCAGCTTAGGTCAGGGGCCCCTGGACACTGAAGCTTTCTTT
D gene: NA; clone size: NA; J gene: TRBJ1-4; V gene: TRBV6-5; CDR3 protein: CASSDFRATNEKLFF; CDR3 DNA: TGTGCCAGCAGTGATTTTCGTGCAACTAATGAAAAACTGTTTTTT
D gene: NA; clone size: NA; J gene: TRBJ2-7; V gene: TRBV27; CDR3 protein: CASSLGGRSYEQYF; CDR3 DNA: TGTGCCAGCAGTTTGGGGGGCAGGTCCTACGAGCAGTACTTC
D gene: NA; clone size: many; J gene: TRBJ2-3; V gene: TRBV5-1; CDR3 protein: CASTPSDVDTQYF; CDR3 DNA: TGCGCCAGCACCCCTTCGGACGTAGATACGCAGTATTTT
D gene: NA; clone size: few; J gene: TRBJ1-4; V gene: TRBV2; CDR3 protein: CASRLTGVTNEKLFF; CDR3 DNA: TGTGCCAGCAGGCTCACGGGCGTAACTAATGAAAAACTGTTTTTT
D gene: TRBD2; clone size: few; J gene: TRBJ2-3; V gene: TRBV11-2; CDR3 protein: CASSETSGGPLYF; CDR3 DNA: TGTGCCAGCAGCGAAACCAGCGGGGGCCCACTGTATTTT
D gene: NA; clone size: NA; J gene: TRBJ2-3; V gene: TRBV10-3; CDR3 protein: CATVESQTDTQYF; CDR3 DNA: TGTGCCACCGTGGAAAGCCAAACAGATACGCAGTATTTT
D gene: TRBD2; clone size: many; J gene: TRBJ2-3; V gene: TRBV29-1; CDR3 protein: CSIRTSGGGTDTQYF; CDR3 DNA: TGCAGCATAAGGACTAGCGGGGGAGGAACAGATACGCAGTATTTT
D gene: NA; clone size: few; J gene: TRBJ1-1; V gene: TRBV5-1; CDR3 protein: CASSLGGRDGNTEAFF; CDR3 DNA: TGCGCCAGCAGCTTGGGTGGCAGGGATGGCAACACTGAAGCTTTCTTT
D gene: NA; clone size: few; J gene: TRBJ1-2; V gene: TRBV12-3/TRBV12-4; CDR3 protein: CASTSSNYGYTF; CDR3 DNA: TGTGCCAGCACGAGTTCTAACTATGGCTACACCTTC
D gene: TRBD1; clone size: few; J gene: TRBJ1-1; V gene: TRBV7-9; CDR3 protein: CASSMRQGSNTEAFF; CDR3 DNA: TGTGCCAGCAGTATGCGACAGGGATCGAACACTGAAGCTTTCTTT
D gene: TRBD1; clone size: NA; J gene: TRBJ1-1; V gene: TRBV7-3; CDR3 protein: CASSYQTGTEAFF; CDR3 DNA: TGTGCCAGCAGCTACCAGACAGGGACTGAAGCTTTCTTT
D gene: TRBD2; clone size: NA; J gene: TRBJ2-1; V gene: TRBV4-3; CDR3 protein: CASSQDWAGGRSSYNEQFF; CDR3 DNA: TGCGCCAGCAGCCAAGATTGGGCGGGGGGGCGAAGCTCCTACAATGAGCAGTTCTTC
D gene: TRBD1; clone size: many; J gene: TRBJ1-2; V gene: TRBV18; CDR3 protein: CASSPGQGAFDGYTF; CDR3 DNA: TGTGCCAGCTCACCCGGACAGGGGGCGTTTGATGGCTACACCTTC
D gene: NA; clone size: NA; J gene: TRBJ1-1; V gene: TRBV20-1; CDR3 protein: CSARDFGGDGTEAFF; CDR3 DNA: TGCAGTGCTAGAGATTTTGGAGGAGATGGCACTGAAGCTTTCTTT
D gene: TRBD2; clone size: few; J gene: TRBJ2-1; V gene: TRBV10-3; CDR3 protein: CAISENTSDNEQFF; CDR3 DNA: TGTGCCATCAGTGAAAACACTAGCGATAATGAGCAGTTCTTC
D gene: TRBD2; clone size: many; J gene: TRBJ2-1; V gene: TRBV5-6; CDR3 protein: CASSFHGGYNEQFF; CDR3 DNA: TGTGCCAGCAGCTTCCACGGGGGGTACAATGAGCAGTTCTTC
D gene: NA; clone size: NA; J gene: TRBJ2-5; V gene: TRBV15; CDR3 protein: CATSGNRDTFQETQYF; CDR3 DNA: TGTGCCACCAGCGGAAATCGGGACACCTTCCAAGAGACCCAGTACTTC
D gene: TRBD1; clone size: NA; J gene: TRBJ1-5; V gene: TRBV2; CDR3 protein: CASSLQGTRNQPQHF; CDR3 DNA: TGTGCCAGCAGTCTACAGGGGACGCGCAATCAGCCCCAGCATTTT
D gene: TRBD1; clone size: NA; J gene: TRBJ2-4; V gene: TRBV11-1; CDR3 protein: CASSFSSTGLAKNIQYF; CDR3 DNA: TGTGCCAGCAGCTTCTCCTCGACAGGGCTAGCCAAAAACATTCAGTACTTC
D gene: TRBD2; clone size: few; J gene: TRBJ2-1; V gene: TRBV7-9; CDR3 protein: CASSSPGLAGYYSYNEQFF; CDR3 DNA: TGTGCCAGCAGCTCCCCGGGACTAGCGGGGTACTACTCCTACAATGAGCAGTTCTTC
D gene: TRBD2; clone size: NA; J gene: TRBJ2-1; V gene: TRBV5-1; CDR3 protein: CASSIPGTSGGGEQFF; CDR3 DNA: TGCGCCAGCAGCATTCCCGGGACTAGCGGCGGAGGTGAGCAGTTCTTC
D gene: NA; clone size: NA; J gene: TRBJ2-3; V gene: TRBV7-2; CDR3 protein: CASSLLAPTSTDTQYF; CDR3 DNA: TGTGCCAGCAGCCTCCTAGCGCCAACTAGCACAGATACGCAGTATTTT
D gene: NA; clone size: many; J gene: TRBJ2-2; V gene: TRBV4-3; CDR3 protein: CASSQVPTTPNTGELFF; CDR3 DNA: TGCGCCAGCAGCCAAGTACCGACCACACCAAACACCGGGGAGCTGTTTTTT
D gene: TRBD2; clone size: NA; J gene: TRBJ2-6; V gene: TRBV28; CDR3 protein: CASSRMRGNGANVLTF; CDR3 DNA: TGTGCCAGCAGTCGAATGCGGGGGAATGGGGCCAACGTCCTGACTTTC